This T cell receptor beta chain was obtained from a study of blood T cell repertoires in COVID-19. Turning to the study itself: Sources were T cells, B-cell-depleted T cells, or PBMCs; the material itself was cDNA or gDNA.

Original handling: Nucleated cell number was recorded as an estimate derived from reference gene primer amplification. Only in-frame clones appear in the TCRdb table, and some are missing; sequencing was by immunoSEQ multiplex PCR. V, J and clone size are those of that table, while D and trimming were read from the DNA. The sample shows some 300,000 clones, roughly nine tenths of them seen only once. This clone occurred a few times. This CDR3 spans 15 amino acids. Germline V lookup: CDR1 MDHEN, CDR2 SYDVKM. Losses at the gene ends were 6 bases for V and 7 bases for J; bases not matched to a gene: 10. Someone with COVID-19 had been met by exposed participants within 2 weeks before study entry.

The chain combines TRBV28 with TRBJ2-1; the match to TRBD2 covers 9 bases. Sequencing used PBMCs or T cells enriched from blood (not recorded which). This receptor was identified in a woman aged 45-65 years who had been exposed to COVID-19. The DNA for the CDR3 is TGTGCCAGCAGACCCCCAGTAAGCGGGGGGAATGAGCAGTTCTTC. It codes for CASRPPVSGGNEQFF. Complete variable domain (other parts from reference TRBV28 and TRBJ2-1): DVKVTQSSRYLVKRTGEKVFLECVQDMDHENMFWYRQDPGLGLRLIYFSYDVKMKEKGDIPEGYSVSREKKERFSLILESASTNQTSMYLCASRPPVSGGNEQFFGPGTRLTVL.